Below are 21 T cell receptor beta chains sequenced from a single sample in a study of T cells in Graves' hyperthyroidism and ophthalmopathy. Authors of the study amplified TCR beta CDR3 regions from RNA transcripts. RT-PCR in the first round (using the HTBI primer set) targeted the TCR CDR3. TCRdb passed the multiplex PCR reads through MiXCR, listing each CDR3 protein once. The data contain 490,000 or so distinct CDR3 sequences, 20% of them singletons. The sequencing input was blood. These receptors were collected from a man aged 40-49 years with Graves' ophthalmopathy.

This clonotype was observed a handful of times. V and J are TRBV10-3 and TRBJ2-5; TRBD2 agrees at 10 bases. The ends lost 3 bases at V and 4 bases at J; junction bases unmatched: 8. Germline-derived CDR1 and CDR2 are ENHRY and SYGVKD. The CDR3 is 16 amino acids. The CDR3 region is CAISDRASGGGETQYF. The CDR3 bases are TGTGCCATCAGTGATCGGGCTAGCGGGGGCGGAGAGACCCAGTACTTC.

The chain has TRBV5-1 and TRBJ2-5; no clear D gene. The germline V gene encodes CDR1 SGHRS and CDR2 YFSETQ. The V end lost 0 bases, the J end lost 3 bases, and 12 bases lay between the germline ends. This CDR3 spans 15 amino acids. CDR3 in DNA: TGCGCCAGCAGCTTGGACGGCGACTCTGAAGAGACCCAGTACTTC. Its protein product is CASSLDGDSEETQYF.

This clonotype occurred many times. The chain recombines TRBV29-1 with TRBJ2-4; D may match TRBD1 or TRBD2 (5 bases each). V gave up 4 bases and J gave up 1 base, with 11 bases separating them. Per germline, CDR1 SQVTM and CDR2 ANQGSEA. The CDR3 loop spans 14 amino acids. CDR3 loop: CSVGVEGAKNIQYF. The CDR3 DNA sequence: TGCAGCGTTGGAGTAGAGGGGGCCAAAAACATTCAGTACTTC.

V usage is TRBV9 and J usage is TRBJ2-1; D is perhaps TRBD1 or TRBD2 (6 bases each). The V gene's germline CDR1 is SGDLS and CDR2 YYNGEE. CDR3 length: 16 residues. Between the trimmed V and J ends, which lost 0 bases and 8 bases, there was a span of 18 bases. CDR3 region: CASSVAGLQRGDEQFF. CDR3 coding DNA: TGTGCCAGCAGCGTAGCGGGCCTGCAAAGGGGGGATGAGCAGTTCTTC.

The chain joins TRBV6-1 to TRBJ1-3; tentative D call: TRBD1 (5 bases). The CDR3 is 16 residues long. Germline V gene data show CDR1 as MNHNS and CDR2 as SASEGT. V gave up 3 bases and J gave up 4 bases, with 16 bases separating them. The CDR3 coding sequence is TGTGCCAGCAGTGACCTTTTTGTGGGGCCCGGAAACACCATATATTTT. Protein: CASSDLFVGPGNTIYF.

This CDR3 is CASGDRGRNEQFF. The CDR3 bases are TGTGCTAGTGGGGATAGGGGTCGCAATGAGCAGTTCTTC. The chain recombines TRBV12-5 with TRBJ2-1, with D tentatively TRBD1 (5 bases). Germline V lookup: CDR1 LGHNT, CDR2 FRNRAP. CDR3 length equals 13 residues. Trimming took 6 bases from V and 6 from J, leaving 12 bases between them.

Worth noting for this clonotype: A much larger clone lies one base from this, so it may be a read error. V gene TRBV28 combines with J gene TRBJ2-4; perhaps TRBD2 as D (7 bases). Germline V lookup: CDR1 MDHEN, CDR2 SYDVKM. Trimming cost V 5 bases and J 2 bases, with 13 bases left between them. CDR3 size: 15 residues. DNA for the CDR3: TGTGCCAGCAGTGACGGGGGGCTTTCCAAAAACATTCAGTACTTC. Its translation: CASSDGGLSKNIQYF.

The V and J genes are TRBV6-2 or TRBV6-3 and TRBJ2-1; D might be TRBD1 (6 bases). The CDR3 spans 18 residues. V was cut by 8 bases and J by 2 bases, with 25 bases left in between. The germline gives CDR1 MNHEY, CDR2 SVGEGT. CDR3 bases: TGTGCCAGCTCCCAGACTACGTTCAGGGGCTCCACCTACAATGAGCAGTTCTTC. Translated, it gives CASSQTTFRGSTYNEQFF.

Concerning this clonotype: A much larger clone is a single base away; this may be a read error. Since no conserved phenylalanine or tryptophan closes the CDR3, a read error is the likely cause. The CDR3 nucleotides are TGTGCCTGGGGGTTTGGGGGAGCCTCTAATGAAAAACTGTTTCTT. It yields the protein CAWGFGGASNEKLFL. The rearrangement uses TRBV30 and TRBJ1-4, with D perhaps TRBD1 (5 bases). Germline V gene data show CDR1 as GTSNPN and CDR2 as SVGIG (reference sequence). V dropped 5 bases and J dropped 3 bases, with 16 bases sitting between them. The CDR3 spans 15 residues.

This clonotype was recorded many times. This chain uses TRBV20-1 with TRBJ2-1; D is uncertain. CDR1 is DFQATT, CDR2 SNEGSKA, per germline (reference sequence). This CDR3 has 15 residues. With 0 bases removed from V and 6 bases from J, the gap between germline ends came to 15 bases. CDR3 DNA: TGCAGTGCTAGAGATATTTTTGGACGTAGCAATGAGCAGTTCTTC. Amino acid sequence: CSARDIFGRSNEQFF.

With regard to this clonotype: The CDR3 does not end in the conserved phenylalanine or tryptophan, so this is likely a read error. This chain uses TRBV19 with TRBJ2-7, with 13 bases fitting TRBD2. The CDR3 is made up of 17 amino acids. Losses at the gene ends were 7 bases for V and 3 bases for J; bases not matched to a gene: 12. From germline, CDR1 is LNHDA and CDR2 SQIVND (reference sequence). CDR3 bases: TGTGCCAGTAAAGGGACTAGCGGGATCAACGCCCTCTACGAGCAGTACCTC. Its translation: CASKGTSGINALYEQYL.

The CDR3, as DNA: TGTGCCAGCAGTTCTCAACCATCGACAGGGGGCCTTGAAGATACGCAGTATTTT. Protein sequence: CASSSQPSTGGLEDTQYF. This chain links TRBV6-4 with TRBJ2-3; 10 bases are shared with TRBD1. Germline V gene sequence: CDR1 MRHNA, CDR2 SNTAGT. This CDR3 region has 18 residues. J gave up 5 bases and V 5 bases, and 16 bases lay outside the gene matches.

This clonotype occurred once. The chain couples TRBV5-1 to TRBJ2-7, with 7 positions matching TRBD2. The CDR3 is made up of 15 amino acids. With V trimmed by 4 bases and J by 6 bases, 13 bases remained unmatched. Germline-derived CDR1 and CDR2 are SGHRS and YFSETQ. The CDR3 DNA is TGCGCCAGCAGCCCGCGACTAGTGGGGGGGGTCGAGCAGTACTTC. Its translation: CASSPRLVGGVEQYF.

This clonotype was recorded at least ten times. The rearrangement links TRBV18 to TRBJ2-1; 12 bases agree with TRBD1. CDR1 is KGHSH and CDR2 is LQKENI in the germline V gene. The CDR3 is 17 residues long. V shed 0 bases and J 8 bases; nucleotides not matched to a gene: 8. Here the CDR3 reads CASSPPGLGQGADEQFF. The DNA of the CDR3 is TGTGCCAGCTCACCACCGGGACTGGGACAGGGGGCGGATGAGCAGTTCTTC.

This clonotype came up many times. The chain carries TRBV12-3 or TRBV12-4 and TRBJ2-7; the match to TRBD2 covers 7 bases. This CDR3 comprises 15 residues. Unmatched junction bases numbered 9, after V lost 5 bases and J lost 2 bases. The CDR3: CASSPGGSGTYEQYF. For the CDR3, the DNA is TGTGCCAGCAGTCCCGGGGGGAGCGGAACCTACGAGCAGTACTTC.

J is TRBJ2-1 and V is TRBV4-1; TRBD2 agrees at 11 bases. The CDR3 contains 19 residues. The V and J ends lost 0 bases and 4 bases, in that order; junction bases with no gene match: 11. Germline values: CDR1 MGHRA, CDR2 YSYEKL. CDR3 region: CASSQEGLADIPGYNEQFF. CDR3 DNA sequence: TGCGCCAGCAGCCAAGAGGGACTAGCGGACATACCCGGTTACAATGAGCAGTTCTTC.

This clonotype showed up many times. The rearrangement joins TRBV30 to TRBJ1-5; a weak D match, TRBD1 (6 bases). The CDR3 totals 12 residues. CDR1 and CDR2 (germline): GTSNPN, SVGIG (reference sequence). V was clipped by 5 bases and J by 9 bases, with 14 bases between them. Here the CDR3 DNA reads TGTGCCTGGGAGTCGGGGGCTGGGCCCCAGCATTTT. This codes for CAWESGAGPQHF.

The sample holds a few counts of this clonotype. J is TRBJ1-5 and V is TRBV6-1, with 10 bases lining up with TRBD1. The CDR3 length is 15 residues. Germline V gene data show CDR1 as MNHNS and CDR2 as SASEGT. The trim removed 6 bases at V and 3 bases at J, leaving 5 bases unmatched. DNA for the CDR3: TGTGCCAGCAGGGGGACAGGGGCTAACAATCAGCCCCAGCATTTT. Translating it yields CASRGTGANNQPQHF.

Concerning this clonotype itself: A much bigger clone sits one base away, suggesting this may be a read error. This chain joins TRBV7-2 and TRBJ2-1; D not certain. The CDR3 runs to 14 residues. Germline V gives CDR1 SGHTA, CDR2 FQGNSA. The CDR3 coding sequence is TGTGCCAGCAGCCCTGGACGGTTCTACAATGAGCAGTCCTTC. It is translated as CASSPGRFYNEQSF.

Concerning this clonotype: A much more abundant neighbour one base away suggests this may be a read error. The V and J genes are TRBV11-2 and TRBJ1-3, with 7 bases identical to TRBD1. CDR1 and CDR2 (germline): SGHAT, FQNNGV. The CDR3 covers 15 residues. CDR3 in amino acids: CASSPQQGSGSTIYF. CDR3 nucleotides: TGTGCCAGCAGCCCGCAACAGGGGTCTGGAAGCACCATATATTTT.

This clonotype was counted at least ten times. This sequence joins TRBV3-1 and TRBJ2-3; the D gene is possibly TRBD2 (5 bases). V lost 0 bases and J 6 bases, leaving 7 bases between the germline ends. Germline assignment: CDR1 LGHDT and CDR2 YNNKEL (reference sequence). This CDR3 comprises 13 residues. The CDR3 nucleotides are TGTGCCAGCAGCCAAGAACTAGGGGATACGCAGTATTTT. Its protein is CASSQELGDTQYF.